The clone carrying this T cell receptor (beta chain) showed up just a few times. Its antigen remains unknown. The source of the sample is a study of CD8 T cells in ankylosing spondylitis. TCRdb processed the 5' RACE reads anew with MiXCR; each CDR3 protein has one entry. The data contain roughly 240,000 distinct CDR3 sequences, over 30% of them seen just once; the ten biggest clones take up roughly 4%. V lost 3 bases and J lost 4, with 15 bases in between. This CDR3 region has 15 residues. General study findings and limits: Seemingly distinctive of ankylosing spondylitis blood was a TCR beta motif formed by eight highly homologous variants.

The chain employs TRBV12-3 or TRBV12-4 and TRBJ1-2, with a tentative D call TRBD1 (6 bases). The sample comprised blood, either unsorted or a sorted T cell fraction (not recorded which). This TCR was sampled from a male donor with ankylosing spondylitis or in good health (not recorded which). The CDR3 sequence: CASSFDRQVIYGYTF. The CDR3 nucleotides read TGTGCCAGCAGTTTTGATCGACAGGTGATCTATGGCTACACCTTC.